The rows below give T cell receptor beta chains drawn from one sample of a study of identical twins. TCRdb independently ran MiXCR on the 5' RACE reads; one entry per CDR3 protein. Of around 480,000 distinct CDR3 sequences listed, 11% to 15% are singletons. The sample was also reused in another study, on yellow fever vaccine responses in identical twins.

Sequenced sample: CD4+ T cells sorted from blood. These receptors originate from a woman in her late teens or twenties in good health. The conserved cysteine and the conserved F or W are not part of the CDR3 here. Fields, in order: V gene, J gene, CDR3 protein.

TRBV20-1,TRBJ2-7,SARNGIRQGDEQY
TRBV9,TRBJ2-5,ASSVYPQETQY
TRBV7-2,TRBJ2-7,ASSLWSSKDYEQY
TRBV20-1,TRBJ2-2,SARAGAGTGELF
TRBV7-6,TRBJ2-1,ASSPSRGNEQF
TRBV5-1,TRBJ2-1,ASSLGGVAAYNEQF
TRBV15,TRBJ1-5,ATSREISGTGGPQH
TRBV20-1,TRBJ2-7,SALASGGTYEQY
TRBV6-4,TRBJ2-2,ASSRDTFTGELF
TRBV6-2/TRBV6-3,TRBJ2-3,ASSRDFSDTQY
TRBV28,TRBJ2-5,ASSFSGGDETQY
TRBV7-9,TRBJ2-1,ASSFPGTGGSMYEQF
TRBV3-1,TRBJ2-7,ASSQVPGGGYEQY
TRBV6-6,TRBJ2-7,ASRSSGGYEQY
TRBV12-3/TRBV12-4,TRBJ2-3,ATRPREGIDTQY
TRBV7-2,TRBJ2-2,ASSRQTSPRVAGELF
TRBV12-3/TRBV12-4,TRBJ2-1,ASNRGTNSYNEQF
TRBV24-1,TRBJ2-5,ATSETGQETQY
TRBV20-1,TRBJ2-4,SAPPTGTRSIQY
TRBV6-5,TRBJ2-2,ASSYMRERGELF
TRBV7-6,TRBJ1-4,ASSRGEGTATNEKLF
TRBV24-1,TRBJ2-1,ATQPQVGEQF
TRBV5-1,TRBJ2-3,ASSLADPSGIPAAQY
TRBV24-1,TRBJ2-7,ATSDPRRTGDEQY
TRBV11-3,TRBJ2-5,ASSLGRRVQETQY
TRBV12-3/TRBV12-4,TRBJ2-7,ASSRYRDREDEQY
TRBV20-1,TRBJ1-4,SAIPGNANEKLF
TRBV5-6,TRBJ2-6,ASSPTAPGANVLT
TRBV7-2,TRBJ2-2,ASSLGLLEELF
TRBV7-2,TRBJ2-7,ASSLFTGTPLEQY
TRBV5-1,TRBJ2-1,ASSLGDRGPYEQF
TRBV20-1,TRBJ2-1,SARDRVGIYNEQF